Below, 6 T cell receptor beta chains from the same sample are listed, as sequenced in a study of control samples from healthy donors and cancer patients. Only in-frame clones appear in the TCRdb table, and some are missing; sequencing was by immunoSEQ multiplex PCR. The profile covers around 29,000 clones, with 65% to 80% appearing a single time and 20% to 25% taken by the ten largest. The sample comprised PBMCs. The receptors were sampled from a man aged 55 to 69 with head and neck cancer.

CDR3 in amino acids: CASSQAWDPENEQYF. Written as DNA, the CDR3 is TGCGCCAGCAGCCAGGCCTGGGACCCCGAGAACGAGCAGTACTTC. The chain is built from TRBV4-3 and TRBJ2-7, with D perhaps being TRBD1 or TRBD2 (5 bases each). The V end lost 3 bases, the J end lost 5 bases, and 17 bases lay between the germline ends. The CDR3 contains 15 residues. Germline V gene sequence: CDR1 LGHNA, CDR2 YSLEER.

This clone appeared once. V gene TRBV9 combines with J gene TRBJ2-1, with D possibly called TRBD1 or TRBD2 (6 bases each). V was clipped by 3 bases and J by 2 bases, with 18 bases between them. Germline CDR1 reads SGDLS; CDR2 reads YYNGEE. There are 17 residues in the CDR3. CDR3 bases: TGTGCCAGCAGCGCCGGGGGCAGCCTCATAGCCTACAATGAGCAGTTCTTC. Its protein is CASSAGGSLIAYNEQFF. Looking up the rest from reference TRBV9 and TRBJ2-1 gives the full variable domain: DSGVTQTPKHLITATGQRVTLRCSPRSGDLSVYWYQQSLDQGLQFLIQYYNGEERAKGNILERFSAQQFPDLHSELNLSSLELGDSALYFCASSAGGSLIAYNEQFFGPGTRLTVL.

This rearrangement joins TRBV7-9 to TRBJ1-4; the D gene is possibly TRBD1 (5 bases). The CDR3 totals 15 residues. Germline CDR1 SEHNR, CDR2 FQNEAQ (reference sequence). Trimming stripped 5 bases from V and 5 bases from J, with 15 bases between. This CDR3 is CASSNPGLINEKLFF. In DNA form, the CDR3 reads TGTGCCAGCAGCAACCCAGGGTTGATAAATGAAAAACTGTTTTTT.

This chain uses TRBV4-1 with TRBJ1-1; D gene uncertain. V lost 0 bases and J 5 bases, leaving 7 bases between the germline ends. The CDR3 extends over 13 amino acids. Germline CDR1 MGHRA, CDR2 YSYEKL. CDR3 amino acids: CASSQDKWTEAFF. CDR3 bases: TGCGCCAGCAGCCAAGACAAGTGGACTGAAGCTTTCTTT.

V is TRBV5-1 and J is TRBJ1-5; D gene ambiguous. This CDR3 has 13 residues. Trimming left V 6 bases short and J 0 bases short, with 7 bases between. From germline, CDR1 is SGHRS and CDR2 YFSETQ. The DNA of the CDR3 is TGCGCCAGCAATGGGTATAGCAATCAGCCCCAGCATTTT. This translates into CASNGYSNQPQHF.

The chain couples TRBV7-2 to TRBJ2-1; TRBD2 agrees at 8 bases. V trimming: 4 bases; J trimming: 9 bases; junction bases outside the gene matches: 17. The germline gives CDR1 SGHTA, CDR2 FQGNSA. The CDR3 has 17 amino acids. In nucleotides, the CDR3 is TGTGCCAGCAGCTCAAGAGGGGGGAGCGGGAGTTTCGGTGAGCAGTTCTTC. Translation gives CASSSRGGSGSFGEQFF.